This T cell receptor (beta chain) was observed in a study of cytomegalovirus exposure and HLA in healthy donors (TCRdb year 2017). Notes on the research overall: According to an earlier analysis of 587 of the donors, about 180 million T cells yielded some 120 million unique TCR beta sequences and approximately 300 Gb of sequence data. Class I and class II HLA loci were covered by the typing at four-digit resolution. Rather than using new phenotypic data, the later analysis identified candidate immune exposures from TCR beta sequences and from how often those sequences occurred across donors. Alongside the repertoire data, information on donor age, sex, ethnicity and CMV serostatus was compiled. Besides the first cohort of 550 to 750 subjects, a separate validation cohort made up of 120 or so different subjects was used. Typing coverage varied by locus: roughly 629-630 donors for A, B, C, DRB1 and DQB1; around 560 for DQA1; about 600 for DPA1; around 490 for DPB1. Across around 400 genotyped donors of the cohort, an average of roughly 200,000 unique TCR beta nucleotide sequences per donor were sequenced, and roughly 20% of those sequences were non-productive. Approximately 300 gigabases of sequencing data and 70 million to 85 million unique TCR sequences were included in an early release covering over 600 HLA-typed donors. A later genetic analysis used genome-wide SNP genotypes for about three fifths of the 666 donors, treating that subset as a discovery cohort. The study combined high-throughput TCR immunosequencing, statistical association of individual TCRs with disease status, and machine learning to predict cytomegalovirus infection status. The study profiled the T cell repertoires of 550 to 700 subjects by immunosequencing and related them to cytomegalovirus serostatus. In an earlier analysis of 587 of the donors, high-throughput TCR beta sequencing was used to judge whether each TCR beta V gene segment behaved as functional or pseudogenic. In a later analysis, previously published TCR beta repertoires from some 640 donors were re-analyzed and high-resolution HLA genotyping was added so that TCR occurrence patterns could be studied. The study was designed to test whether signatures of past pathogen exposure could be identified by cataloging public T cell receptors. Because of strong linkage in the cohort, roughly five DR-DQ haplotypes were treated as single units for association and clustering. The genetic ancestry cluster associated with self-reported Caucasian donors included 70% to 85% of the 300 to 450 genotyped donors. Every repertoire in the discovery cohort had been generated on one and the same sequencing platform.

Libraries were made using the immunoSEQ multiplex PCR assay. For the multiplex PCR, a mixture combining 60 forward primers for TCR Vbeta segments and 13 reverse primers for TCR Jbeta segments was used. The CDR3 region of rearranged TCR beta genes was amplified from genomic DNA by a multiplex PCR assay. The amplified TCR beta libraries were sequenced on the Illumina HiSeq System as 87-base-pair reads. Under the source paper's analysis protocol: In a later analysis, approximately 74 million unique TCR beta chains were counted across the approximately 640 repertoires, and about 9.9 million of these chains were shared by at least two donors. A nearest-neighbor algorithm error-corrected the raw reads and collapsed the reads into unique sequences, merging closely related sequences to remove PCR and sequencing errors. V, D and J gene segments were assigned by aligning CDR3 sequences to IMGT reference sequences. Each retained sequence needed at least a six-nucleotide match to both a V gene segment and a J gene segment. Rearrangements were classified as productive when the CDR3 lacked stop codons and remained in frame with V and J, and all other rearrangements were classified as non-productive. Following IMGT convention, CDR3 was defined as the stretch from the second conserved V-encoded cysteine up to the conserved J-encoded phenylalanine. Sequences without an unambiguous match to a single V gene segment were excluded from the earlier analysis of 587 of the donors. In an earlier analysis of approximately 500 of the donors, a V segment was called functional when productive rearrangements were above 56.7%, and segregating when the standard deviation between donors exceeded 5%. A statistical classification framework was built to diagnose cytomegalovirus status from the catalog of TCR beta chain sequences. V and J gene assignment, in a later analysis, came from comparing TCR nucleotide sequences with IMGT/GENE-DB human TR gene sequences. In a later analysis, CDR3 sequences and most-parsimonious VDJ recombination scenarios were assigned using the TCRdist pipeline. In a later analysis, each TCR beta chain was defined by its CDR3 amino acid sequence together with its V-gene family, and reads lacking a unique V-gene family were excluded. In a later analysis, fewer than 600 highly shared, low-generation-probability nucleotide sequences were removed to address suspected cross-contamination and a sequencing artifact. In a later analysis, a clonal expansion index for each public chain was calculated from normalized within-repertoire ranks of inferred template counts. In a later analysis, generation probabilities were computed with a VDJ recombination model fitted to out-of-frame rearrangements, and the resulting probabilities were checked against IGoR. Hypergeometric tests were used in a later analysis to score TCR-TCR, TCR-HLA and TCR-CMV co-occurrence, with a repertoire-size bias correction applied to the TCR pairs. To estimate false discovery rates, a later analysis permuted the HLA or CMV assignments 20 times. A later analysis grouped co-occurring TCRs with DBSCAN, adding TCRdist sequence similarity when clustering within HLA-allele-positive subsets. For co-occurrence clustering, repertoires with fewer than 30,000 or more than 120,000 public chains were excluded, along with 4 to 6 repertoires with anomalous nucleotide sharing. The clones in this table, taken by TCRdb from immuneACCESS, are in-frame only. Not every clone is retained; where verified, under half of the shortfall comes from an unresolved V gene, and the cause of the rest is unknown. V, J and clone size are those of that table, while D and trimming were read from the DNA. This sample gives 150,000 to 200,000 clones in total; 10% to 15% of them show up just once. About 7.8% of the sample comes from the top ten.

Overall study outcomes, separate from this receptor: An earlier analysis of some 590 of the donors showed that most TCR beta V segments appeared in productive rearrangements either about 87% or about 30% of the time, which broadly matched IMGT annotations. At a false discovery rate of 0.05, a later analysis linked around 17,000 TCR beta sequences to specific HLA alleles. V-gene and J-gene trimming of TCR beta chains was associated with a missense DCLRE1C variant in a later genetic analysis, and the association was replicated in an independent cohort. Strong co-occurrence of HLA alleles, especially DR and DQ, made assigning TCR associations to individual alleles difficult. Cytomegalovirus status was reported to be diagnosed by the classifier with high specificity and sensitivity in both the original and validation cohorts. The presence/absence analyses assumed that sequencing depth was roughly uniform across donors, and that assumption may not be true. According to a later analysis, TCR association rates differed among HLA loci, with DRB1 alleles showing the most associated TCRs and HLA-C alleles showing the fewest. Immune exposure information for the cohort was limited to CMV serostatus. Over 15 rarely observed V segments, including chromosome 9 orphons, were excluded from the earlier analysis of about 600 of the donors because counts were too low. A later genetic analysis reported fewer N-insertions in productive TCRs among donors in an Asian-associated ancestry cluster than the roughly 650-donor mean. HLA typing was unavailable for some donors at each locus, so association tests used only the typed subset. A further reported finding was that TCR beta sequences accurately predicted the HLA-A and HLA-B alleles for most subjects in the first cohort. Linkage disequilibrium might explain the correlated functional status among segregating V segments, but an unknown experimental factor could not be ruled out. The authors suggested that the approach could potentially be extended to other disease states and immunological phenotypes. A total of fewer than 200 TCR beta chains were listed by the study as associated with cytomegalovirus. This cohort had only TCR beta chains sequenced, and the lack of alpha or paired-chain data limited which features could be detected. Most TCR sequences were observed very rarely across donors, whereas some public TCRs were present in many individuals. A later analysis reported that several top co-occurrence clusters appeared linked to parvovirus B19, influenza, CMV and Epstein-Barr virus. A later analysis found that HLA-associated TCR beta chains were more clonally expanded and had lower generation probabilities than equally common non-associated chains. A cluster of highly shared sequence variants was judged likely to be a technical artifact of the sequencing pipeline. In vitro tests confirmed that a few of the cytomegalovirus-associated TCR beta chains recognize cytomegalovirus antigens. A later analysis found that most CMV-associated TCR beta chains appeared HLA-restricted, with HLA associations seemingly driven largely by CMV exposure.

In total, 500 to 700 healthy bone marrow donors made up the cohort. At the time of sampling, every cohort member was nominally healthy, though immune exposures that went unrecorded were likely present. The donor was CMV seropositive and was included in the group of almost 300 seropositive cohort members. Each donor provided a peripheral blood sample, and peripheral blood mononuclear cells were used for TCR beta sequencing. Genomic DNA extraction from the blood cell samples was performed with the Qiagen DNeasy Blood Extraction Kit. Worth noting for this clone: This receptor's antigen is unknown. Nothing much larger sits one base from this clone, and base qualities are not available.

This receptor was obtained from a man in his fifties in good health and CMV-seropositive. Material for sequencing was PBMCs.

The sequenced DNA: TGTGCCAGCTCGAGGGGGGGCCCCAATGAGCAGTTCTTC. It codes for CASSRGGPNEQFF. Recombination joined TRBV5-4 with TRBJ2-1, with TRBD2 perhaps the D gene, on 7 matching bases. V gives up 7 bases and J gives up 6 bases, and the segment between their germline ends measures 14 bases. Taken from the germline V gene (reference sequence), the CDR1 and CDR2 loops are SGHNT and YYREEE. From the cysteine through the phenylalanine, the CDR3 covers 13 amino acids. CDR3 DNA is the only sequence kept; it has 39 bases, read in frame from the first base.